This TCR beta chain was recovered during a study of OX40 agonist ivuxolimab in advanced cancers. Study-level information: Those treated in dose escalation had hepatocellular carcinoma, melanoma, renal cell cancer or head and neck cancer. Study-wide results and caveats: Low clonal expansion, among the lowest seen, marked partial responders at 0.1-3.0 mg/kg.

About this clone itself: The antigen is unknown.

In germline, CDR1 is SGHVS, CDR2 FQNEAQ. The length of the CDR3 is 15 residues. Trimming pared 7 bases from V and 4 bases from J, leaving 19 bases between. Assay used: immunoSEQ multiplex PCR; TCRdb lists only in-frame clones, some missing. The table has some 55,000 clones, around 80% seen once; the top ten hold less than 4.5%. The chain joins TRBV7-8 to TRBJ1-2, with no clear D. Sequencing used CD4+ or CD8+ T cells sorted from blood, obtained in a trial of the OX40 agonist ivuxolimab. The sequence came from an adult with an advanced solid tumor such as melanoma, head and neck, liver or kidney cancer. The CDR3 sequence: CASTPQRLTFYGYTF. CDR3 DNA: TGTGCCAGCACCCCGCAGAGGCTTACCTTCTATGGCTACACCTTC.